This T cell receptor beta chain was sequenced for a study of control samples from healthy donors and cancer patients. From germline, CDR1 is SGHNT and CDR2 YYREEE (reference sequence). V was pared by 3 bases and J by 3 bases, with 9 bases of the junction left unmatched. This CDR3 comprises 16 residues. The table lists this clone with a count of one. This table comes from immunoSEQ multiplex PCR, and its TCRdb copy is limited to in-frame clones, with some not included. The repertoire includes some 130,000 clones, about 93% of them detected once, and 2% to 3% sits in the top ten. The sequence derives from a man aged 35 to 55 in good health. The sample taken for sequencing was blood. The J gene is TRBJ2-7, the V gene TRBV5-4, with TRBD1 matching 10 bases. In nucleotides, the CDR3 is TGTGCCAGCAGCTGGGGACGAGGGGACAGGGGCTACGAGCAGTACTTC. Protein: CASSWGRGDRGYEQYF.